This T cell receptor beta chain stems from a study of neoadjuvant anti-PD-1 for oral cavity cancer. At the level of the study: Patients without progression received a fourth nivolumab dose around day 43, then surgical resection on days 50-56.

This CDR3 is built from 15 residues. J was trimmed by 6 bases and V by 3 bases; bases with no gene match: 3. Germline V CDR1 and CDR2: SNHLY, FYNNEI. Repertoires were generated with immunoSEQ multiplex PCR, while TCRdb's copy carries only in-frame clones and drops some. The profile shows tens of thousands of clones, about 84% of them singletons. Cohort: HPV-negative, locally advanced oral cavity squamous cell carcinoma patients. Blood cells were analyzed directly, without culture or expansion. The specimen was PBMCs, collected before nivolumab (anti-PD-1) treatment. The sequence was collected from a person between 40 and 79 years old with oral cavity squamous cell carcinoma. This chain uses TRBV2 with TRBJ2-2; 11 nucleotides line up with TRBD2. Here the CDR3 DNA reads TGTGCCAGCAGTGAGGGACTAGCGGAGTCCGGGGAGCTGTTTTTT. The encoded protein is CASSEGLAESGELFF.